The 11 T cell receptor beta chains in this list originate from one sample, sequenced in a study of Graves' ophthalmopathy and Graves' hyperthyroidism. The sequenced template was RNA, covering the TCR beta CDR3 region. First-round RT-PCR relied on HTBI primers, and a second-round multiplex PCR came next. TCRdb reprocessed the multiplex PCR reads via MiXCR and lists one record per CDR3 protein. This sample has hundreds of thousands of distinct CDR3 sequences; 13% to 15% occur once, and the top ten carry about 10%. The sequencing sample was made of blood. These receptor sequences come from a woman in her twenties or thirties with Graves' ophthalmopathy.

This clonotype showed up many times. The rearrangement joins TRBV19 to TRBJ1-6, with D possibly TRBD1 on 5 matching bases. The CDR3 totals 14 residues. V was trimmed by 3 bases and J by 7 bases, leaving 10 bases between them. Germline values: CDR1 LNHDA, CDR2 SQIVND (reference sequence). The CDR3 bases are TGTGCCAGTAGTATGTTGGGGGGGAATTCACCCCTCCACTTT. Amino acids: CASSMLGGNSPLHF.

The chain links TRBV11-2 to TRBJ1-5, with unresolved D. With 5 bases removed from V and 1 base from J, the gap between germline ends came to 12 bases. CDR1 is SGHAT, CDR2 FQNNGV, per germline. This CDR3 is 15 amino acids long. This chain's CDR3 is CASSEGRASNQPQHF. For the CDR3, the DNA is TGTGCCAGCAGCGAGGGCCGGGCGAGCAATCAGCCCCAGCATTTT.

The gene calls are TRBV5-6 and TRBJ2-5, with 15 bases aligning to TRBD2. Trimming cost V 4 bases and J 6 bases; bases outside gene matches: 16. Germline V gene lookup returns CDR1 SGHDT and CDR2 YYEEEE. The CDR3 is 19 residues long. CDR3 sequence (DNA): TGTGCCAGCAGCCCGGAGGGACTAGCGGGGGGCCGCTCCAAGAAGACCCAGTACTTC. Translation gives CASSPEGLAGGRSKKTQYF.

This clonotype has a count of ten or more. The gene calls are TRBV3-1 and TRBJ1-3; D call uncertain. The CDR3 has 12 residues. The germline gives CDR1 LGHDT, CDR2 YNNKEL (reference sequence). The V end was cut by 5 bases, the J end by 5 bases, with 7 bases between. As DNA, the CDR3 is TGTGCCAGCAGCAAGACCCGAAACACCATATATTTT. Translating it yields CASSKTRNTIYF.

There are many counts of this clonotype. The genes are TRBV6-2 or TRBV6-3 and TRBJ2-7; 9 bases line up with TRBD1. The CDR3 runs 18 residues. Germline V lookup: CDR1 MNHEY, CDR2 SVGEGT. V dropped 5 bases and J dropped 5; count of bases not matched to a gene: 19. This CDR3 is CASSNPPSGQGTLHEQYF. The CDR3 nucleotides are TGTGCCAGCAGTAACCCACCTTCGGGACAGGGCACCCTACACGAGCAGTACTTC.

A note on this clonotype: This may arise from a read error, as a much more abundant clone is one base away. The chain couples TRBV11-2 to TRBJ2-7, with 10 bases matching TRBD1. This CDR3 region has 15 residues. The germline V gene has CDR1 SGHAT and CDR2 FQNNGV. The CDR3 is CASSLPTGGWLEQCF. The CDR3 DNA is TGTGCCAGCAGCTTACCGACAGGGGGCTGGTTGGAGCAGTGCTTC.

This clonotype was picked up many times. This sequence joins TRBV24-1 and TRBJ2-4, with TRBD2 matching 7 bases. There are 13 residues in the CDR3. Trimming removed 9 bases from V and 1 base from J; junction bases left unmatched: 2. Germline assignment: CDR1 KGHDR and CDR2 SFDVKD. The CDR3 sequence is CATGRGAKNIQYF. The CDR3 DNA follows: TGTGCCACCGGGCGGGGGGCCAAAAACATTCAGTACTTC.

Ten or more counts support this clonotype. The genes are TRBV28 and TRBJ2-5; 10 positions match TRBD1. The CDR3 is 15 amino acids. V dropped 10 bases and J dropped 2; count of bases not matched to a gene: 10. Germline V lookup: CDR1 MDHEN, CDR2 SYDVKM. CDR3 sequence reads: CATESGTGAQETQYF. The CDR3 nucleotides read TGTGCCACCGAATCCGGGACAGGGGCTCAAGAGACCCAGTACTTC.

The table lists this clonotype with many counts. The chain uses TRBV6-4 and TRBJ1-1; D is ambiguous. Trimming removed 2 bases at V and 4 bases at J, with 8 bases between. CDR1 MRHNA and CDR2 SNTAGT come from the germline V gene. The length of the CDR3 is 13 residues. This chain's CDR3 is CASSDEPSTEAFF. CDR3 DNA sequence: TGTGCCAGCAGTGACGAACCTTCCACTGAAGCTTTCTTT.

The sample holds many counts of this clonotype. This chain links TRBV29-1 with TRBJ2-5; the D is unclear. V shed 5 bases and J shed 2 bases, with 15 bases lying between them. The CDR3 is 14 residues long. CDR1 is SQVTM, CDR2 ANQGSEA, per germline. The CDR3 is CSVRSRTDQETQYF. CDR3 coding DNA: TGCAGCGTTCGTTCCCGGACGGATCAAGAGACCCAGTACTTC.

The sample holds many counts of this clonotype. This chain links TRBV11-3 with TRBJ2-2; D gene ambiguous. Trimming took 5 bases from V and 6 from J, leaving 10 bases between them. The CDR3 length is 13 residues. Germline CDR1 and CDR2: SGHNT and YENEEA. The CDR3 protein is CASSAPGAGELFF. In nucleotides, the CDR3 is TGTGCCAGCAGCGCGCCGGGTGCCGGGGAGCTGTTTTTT.